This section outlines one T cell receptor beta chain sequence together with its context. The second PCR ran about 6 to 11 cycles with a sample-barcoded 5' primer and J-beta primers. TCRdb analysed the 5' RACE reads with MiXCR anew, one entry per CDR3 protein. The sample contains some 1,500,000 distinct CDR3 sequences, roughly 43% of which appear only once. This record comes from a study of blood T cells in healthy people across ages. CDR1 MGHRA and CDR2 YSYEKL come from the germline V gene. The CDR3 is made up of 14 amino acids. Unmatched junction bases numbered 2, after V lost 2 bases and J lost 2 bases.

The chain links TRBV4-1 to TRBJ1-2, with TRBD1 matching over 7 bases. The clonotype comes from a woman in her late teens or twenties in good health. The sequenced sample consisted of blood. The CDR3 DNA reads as TGCGCCAGCAGCCAACCAGGGGGAAACTATGGCTACACCTTC. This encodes CASSQPGGNYGYTF.